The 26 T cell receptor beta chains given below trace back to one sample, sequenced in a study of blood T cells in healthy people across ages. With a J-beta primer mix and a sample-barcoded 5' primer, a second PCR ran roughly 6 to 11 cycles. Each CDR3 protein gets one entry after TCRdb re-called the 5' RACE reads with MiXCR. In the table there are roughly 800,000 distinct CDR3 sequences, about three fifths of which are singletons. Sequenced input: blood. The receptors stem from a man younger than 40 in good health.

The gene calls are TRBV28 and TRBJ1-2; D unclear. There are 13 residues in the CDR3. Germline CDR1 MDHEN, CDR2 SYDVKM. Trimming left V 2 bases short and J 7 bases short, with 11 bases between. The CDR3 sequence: CASSLVQSPGYTF. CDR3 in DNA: TGTGCCAGCAGTTTAGTCCAGAGTCCTGGCTACACCTTC.

The chain's CDR3 is CASKLTGTSNEQFF. In DNA, the CDR3 is TGTGCCAGCAAACTGACCGGGACTAGTAATGAGCAGTTCTTC. The chain links TRBV27 to TRBJ2-1; the match to TRBD2 covers 8 bases. The CDR3 totals 14 residues. Germline lookup yields CDR1 MNHEY and CDR2 SMNVEV (reference sequence). V was pared by 7 bases and J by 7 bases, with 9 bases of the junction left unmatched.

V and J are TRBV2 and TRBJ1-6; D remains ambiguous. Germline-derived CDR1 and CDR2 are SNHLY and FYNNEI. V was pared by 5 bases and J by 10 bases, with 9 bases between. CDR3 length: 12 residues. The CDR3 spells CASSPLGSPLHF. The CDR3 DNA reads TGTGCCAGCAGTCCCCTTGGGTCACCCCTCCACTTT. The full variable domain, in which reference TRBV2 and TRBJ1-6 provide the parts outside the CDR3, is EPEVTQTPSHQVTQMGQEVILRCVPISNHLYFYWYRQILGQKVEFLVSFYNNEISEKSEIFDDQFSVERPDGSNFTLKIRSTKLEDSAMYFCASSPLGSPLHFGNGTRLTVT.

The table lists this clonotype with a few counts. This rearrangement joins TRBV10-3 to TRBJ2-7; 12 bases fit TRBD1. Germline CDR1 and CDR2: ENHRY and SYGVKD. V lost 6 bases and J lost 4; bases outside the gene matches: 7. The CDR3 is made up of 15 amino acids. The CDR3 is CAIRSGTGGQYEQYF. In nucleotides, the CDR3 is TGTGCCATCAGATCAGGGACAGGGGGCCAGTACGAGCAGTACTTC.

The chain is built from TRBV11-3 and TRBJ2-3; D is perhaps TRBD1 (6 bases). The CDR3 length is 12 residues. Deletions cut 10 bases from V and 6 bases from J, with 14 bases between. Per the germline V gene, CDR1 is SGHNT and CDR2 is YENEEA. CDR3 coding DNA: TGTGCCAACAGTTCAGGGGTCGATACGCAGTATTTT. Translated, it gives CANSSGVDTQYF.

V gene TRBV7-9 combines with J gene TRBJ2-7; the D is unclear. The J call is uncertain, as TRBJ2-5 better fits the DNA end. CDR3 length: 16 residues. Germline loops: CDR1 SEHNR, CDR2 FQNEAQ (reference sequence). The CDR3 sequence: CASSLVAAGREGTQYF. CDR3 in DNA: TGTGCCAGCAGCTTAGTGGCGGCAGGTAGAGAAGGGACCCAGTACTTC.

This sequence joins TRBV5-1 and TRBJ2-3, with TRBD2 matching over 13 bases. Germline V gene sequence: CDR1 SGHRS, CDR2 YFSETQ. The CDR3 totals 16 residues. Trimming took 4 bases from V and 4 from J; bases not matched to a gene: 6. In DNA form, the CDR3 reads TGCGCCAGCAGCCGGACTAGCGGGGGAGGCGCAGATACGCAGTATTTT. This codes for CASSRTSGGGADTQYF.

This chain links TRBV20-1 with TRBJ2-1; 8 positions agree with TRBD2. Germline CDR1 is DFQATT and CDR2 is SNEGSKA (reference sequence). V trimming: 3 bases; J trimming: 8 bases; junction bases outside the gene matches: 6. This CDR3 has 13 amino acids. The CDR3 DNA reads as TGCAGTGCTAGTCGTACCGGGAGGGATGAGCAGTTCTTC. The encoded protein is CSASRTGRDEQFF.

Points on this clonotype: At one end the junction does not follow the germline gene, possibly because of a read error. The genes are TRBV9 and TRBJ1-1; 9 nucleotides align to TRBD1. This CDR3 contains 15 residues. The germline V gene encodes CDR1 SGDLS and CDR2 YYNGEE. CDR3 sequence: CASSVVQGANAEAFF. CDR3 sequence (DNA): TGTGCCAGCAGCGTAGTACAGGGGGCGAACGCTGAAGCTTTCTTT.

CDR3: CAISSGTAYGYTF. CDR3 bases: TGTGCCATCAGCAGTGGGACAGCTTATGGCTACACCTTC. V usage is TRBV10-3 and J usage is TRBJ1-2; 7 bases are shared with TRBD1. The CDR3 has 13 amino acids. V was clipped by 6 bases and J by 5 bases; unmatched bases: 6. Germline V gene sequence: CDR1 ENHRY, CDR2 SYGVKD.

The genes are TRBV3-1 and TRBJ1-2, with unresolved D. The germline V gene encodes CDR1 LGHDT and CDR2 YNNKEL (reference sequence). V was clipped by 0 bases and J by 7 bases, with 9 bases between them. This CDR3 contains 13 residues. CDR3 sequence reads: CASSQEGIPGYTF. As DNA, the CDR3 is TGTGCCAGCAGCCAAGAGGGCATTCCTGGCTACACCTTC.

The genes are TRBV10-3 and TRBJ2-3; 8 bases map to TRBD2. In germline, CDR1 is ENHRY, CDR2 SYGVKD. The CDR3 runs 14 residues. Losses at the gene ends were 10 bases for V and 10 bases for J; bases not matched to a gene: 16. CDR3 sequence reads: CATQGPGLDPAQYF. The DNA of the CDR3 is TGTGCCACCCAAGGGCCGGGACTAGATCCGGCGCAGTATTTT.

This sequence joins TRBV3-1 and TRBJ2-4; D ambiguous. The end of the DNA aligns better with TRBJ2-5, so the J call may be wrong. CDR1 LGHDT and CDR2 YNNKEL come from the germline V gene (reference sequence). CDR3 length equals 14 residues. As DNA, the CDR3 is TGTGCCAGCAGCCAAGATGTAGGCCAAGAGACCCAGTACTTC. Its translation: CASSQDVGQETQYF.

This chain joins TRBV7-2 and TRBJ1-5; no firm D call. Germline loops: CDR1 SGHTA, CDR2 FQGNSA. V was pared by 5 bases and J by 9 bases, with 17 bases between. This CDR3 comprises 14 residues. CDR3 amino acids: CASSQYSERLPQHF. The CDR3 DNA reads TGTGCCAGCAGCCAATATTCGGAACGACTGCCCCAGCATTTT.

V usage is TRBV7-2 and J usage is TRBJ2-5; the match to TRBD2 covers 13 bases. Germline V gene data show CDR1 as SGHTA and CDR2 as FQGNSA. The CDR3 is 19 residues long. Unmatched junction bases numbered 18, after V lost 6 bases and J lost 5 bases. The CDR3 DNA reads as TGTGCCAGCAGTCGACACTCTGGGACTAGCGGGACGAGGGAGGAGACCCAGTACTTC. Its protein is CASSRHSGTSGTREETQYF. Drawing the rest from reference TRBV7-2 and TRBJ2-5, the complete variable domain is GAGVSQSPSNKVTEKGKDVELRCDPISGHTALYWYRQSLGQGLEFLIYFQGNSAPDKSGLPSDRFSAERTGGSVSTLTIQRTQQEDSAVYLCASSRHSGTSGTREETQYFGPGTRLLVL.

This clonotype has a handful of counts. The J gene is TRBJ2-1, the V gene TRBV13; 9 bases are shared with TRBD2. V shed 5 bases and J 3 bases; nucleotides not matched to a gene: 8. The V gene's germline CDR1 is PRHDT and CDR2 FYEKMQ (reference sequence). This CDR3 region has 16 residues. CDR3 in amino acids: CASSLPLAGDYNEQFF. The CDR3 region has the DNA TGTGCCAGCAGCCTCCCCTTAGCGGGAGACTACAATGAGCAGTTCTTC.

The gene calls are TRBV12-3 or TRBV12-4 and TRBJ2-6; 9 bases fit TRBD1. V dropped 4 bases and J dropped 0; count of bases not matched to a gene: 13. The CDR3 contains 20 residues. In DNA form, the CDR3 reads TGTGCCAGCAGTTCACCACTAATCCGGGACAGGGCCTCTGGGGCCAACGTCCTGACTTTC. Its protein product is CASSSPLIRDRASGANVLTF.

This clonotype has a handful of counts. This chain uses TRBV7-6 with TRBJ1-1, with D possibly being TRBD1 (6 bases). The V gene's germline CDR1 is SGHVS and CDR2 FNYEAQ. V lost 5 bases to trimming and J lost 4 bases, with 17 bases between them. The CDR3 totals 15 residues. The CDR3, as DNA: TGTGCCAGCAGCCCGAACAGGGCTGGGGGCACTGAAGCTTTCTTT. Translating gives CASSPNRAGGTEAFF.

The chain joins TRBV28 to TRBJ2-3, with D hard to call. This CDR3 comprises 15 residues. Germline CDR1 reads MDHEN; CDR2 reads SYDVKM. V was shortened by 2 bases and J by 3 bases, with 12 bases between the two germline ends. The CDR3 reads CASSLADFRTDTQYF. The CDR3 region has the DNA TGTGCCAGCAGTTTAGCCGATTTCAGAACAGATACGCAGTATTTT.

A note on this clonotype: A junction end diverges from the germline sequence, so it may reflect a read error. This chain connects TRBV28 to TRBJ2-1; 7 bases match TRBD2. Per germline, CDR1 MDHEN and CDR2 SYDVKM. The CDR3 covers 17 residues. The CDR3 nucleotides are TGTGCCGGCAGAAAACCGGGACTATCGACAACCTACAATGAGCAGTTCTTC. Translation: CAGRKPGLSTTYNEQFF.

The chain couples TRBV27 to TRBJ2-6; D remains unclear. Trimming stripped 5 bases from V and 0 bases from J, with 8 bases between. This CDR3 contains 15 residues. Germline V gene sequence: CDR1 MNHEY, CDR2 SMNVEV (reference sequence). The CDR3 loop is CASSEVYSGANVLTF. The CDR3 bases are TGTGCCAGCAGTGAGGTATACTCTGGGGCCAACGTCCTGACTTTC.

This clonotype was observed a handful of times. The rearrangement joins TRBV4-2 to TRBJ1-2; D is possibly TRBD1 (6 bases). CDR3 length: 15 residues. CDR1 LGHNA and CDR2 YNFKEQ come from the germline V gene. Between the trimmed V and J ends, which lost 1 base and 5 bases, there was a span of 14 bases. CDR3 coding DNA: TGTGCCAGCAGCCAAGCCGGACAGACATTTTATGGCTACACCTTC. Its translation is CASSQAGQTFYGYTF.

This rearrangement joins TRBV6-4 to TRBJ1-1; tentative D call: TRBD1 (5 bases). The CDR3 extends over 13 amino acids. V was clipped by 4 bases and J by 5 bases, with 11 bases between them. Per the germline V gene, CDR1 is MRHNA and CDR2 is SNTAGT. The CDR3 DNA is TGTGCCAGCAGTGCCGGACCAGGGACTGAAGCTTTCTTT. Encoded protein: CASSAGPGTEAFF.

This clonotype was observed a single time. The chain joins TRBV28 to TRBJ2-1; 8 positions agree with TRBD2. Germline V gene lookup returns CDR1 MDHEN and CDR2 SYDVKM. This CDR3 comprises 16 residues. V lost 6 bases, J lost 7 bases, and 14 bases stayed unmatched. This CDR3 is CASSSPWRLARNEQFF. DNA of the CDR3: TGTGCCAGCAGCTCACCTTGGAGACTAGCGCGGAATGAGCAGTTCTTC.

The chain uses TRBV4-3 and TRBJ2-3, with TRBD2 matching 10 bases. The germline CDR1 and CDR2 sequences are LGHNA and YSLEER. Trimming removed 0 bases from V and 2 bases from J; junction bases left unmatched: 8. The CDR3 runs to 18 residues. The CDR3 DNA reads TGCGCCAGCAGCCAAGAAGTTCATACTAGCGGGAACACAGATACGCAGTATTTT. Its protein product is CASSQEVHTSGNTDTQYF.

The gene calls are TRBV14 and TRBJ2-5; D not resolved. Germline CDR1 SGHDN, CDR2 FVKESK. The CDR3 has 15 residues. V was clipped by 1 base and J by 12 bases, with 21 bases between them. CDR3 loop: CASSQGSLGTQAKYF. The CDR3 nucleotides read TGTGCCAGCAGCCAAGGATCTCTAGGAACTCAAGCCAAGTACTTC.